The 27 T cell receptor beta chains below were found in one sample sequenced in a study of beta chain features in type 1 diabetes. Study-level findings and limits: All four CD4+ subsets of Type 1 diabetes patients contained TCRB CDR3s that were moderately but significantly shorter.

Expressed TCRB transcripts were sequenced, since all the RNA that had been isolated was reverse transcribed. The method was immunoSEQ multiplex PCR; TCRdb's version includes in-frame clones alone and lacks a portion of them. The data contain 40,000 to 50,000 clones, approximately 61% of them singletons. The antigens for these receptors are not known. The sample was Tregs from blood. Source of these receptors: a man aged 25-45 years with type 1 diabetes. Some clones in this sample may be carry-over from other donors' samples.

The V call is TRBV27, the J call TRBJ2-1; a weak D match, TRBD2 (6 bases). The germline V and J ends were trimmed by 8 bases and 8 bases, with 25 bases remaining between them. The CDR3 is 16 residues long. The germline CDR1 and CDR2 sequences are MNHEY and SMNVEV (reference sequence). The CDR3 is CASCGAASQHRDEQFF. Here the CDR3 DNA reads TGTGCCAGCTGCGGGGCAGCTTCCCAGCATCGGGATGAGCAGTTCTTC.

This clone is termed large (0.1 to 1%). The DNA of the CDR3 is TGTGCCAGCAGCGCCCGGGACACCTCCATCGGCGGGGAGCTGTTTTTT. Amino acid sequence: CASSARDTSIGGELFF. The chain carries TRBV6-6 and TRBJ2-2, with D possibly being TRBD1 (6 bases). The CDR3 is 16 amino acids. Germline V gene sequence: CDR1 MNHNY, CDR2 SVGAGI (reference sequence). Trimming left V 6 bases short and J 7 bases short, with 21 bases between.

The rearrangement links TRBV29-1 to TRBJ1-1, with 7 positions matching TRBD1. This CDR3 spans 14 amino acids. Germline CDR1 SQVTM, CDR2 ANQGSEA. V dropped 5 bases and J dropped 2; count of bases not matched to a gene: 8. The CDR3 reads CSVRLGQPNTEAFF. The CDR3 DNA is TGCAGCGTTCGATTGGGACAGCCTAACACTGAAGCTTTCTTT.

This chain connects TRBV20-1 to TRBJ1-6; no definite D call. Per the germline V gene, CDR1 is DFQATT and CDR2 is SNEGSKA (reference sequence). Trimming shortened V by 6 bases and J by 8 bases, and 8 bases separated the two germline ends. There are 11 residues in the CDR3. DNA of the CDR3: TGCAGTGCCGGCGGGGATTCACCCCTCCACTTT. It specifies CSAGGDSPLHF.

The rearrangement uses TRBV7-6 and TRBJ2-3; D call uncertain. V was pared by 5 bases and J by 5 bases, with 8 bases between. Germline V gene lookup returns CDR1 SGHVS and CDR2 FNYEAQ. This CDR3 has 12 amino acids. This chain's CDR3 is CASSDPGDTQYF. In DNA, the CDR3 is TGTGCCAGCAGCGACCCAGGAGATACGCAGTATTTT. Using reference TRBV7-6 and TRBJ2-3 for the parts outside the CDR3, the full variable domain is GAGVSQSPRYKVTKRGQDVALRCDPISGHVSLYWYRQALGQGPEFLTYFNYEAQQDKSGLPNDRFSAERPEGSISTLTIQRTEQRDSAMYRCASSDPGDTQYFGPGTRLTVL.

This clone was picked up a small number of times. The V call is TRBV5-1, the J call TRBJ1-5; D not resolved. The germline V gene has CDR1 SGHRS and CDR2 YFSETQ. Trimming shortened V by 4 bases and J by 3 bases, and 8 bases separated the two germline ends. This CDR3 is 13 amino acids long. CDR3 region: CASSATPNQPQHF. DNA of the CDR3: TGCGCCAGCAGCGCGACACCCAATCAGCCCCAGCATTTT.

This clone was counted a few times. The chain is built from TRBV28 and TRBJ2-7, with 7 bases aligning to TRBD2. Losses at the gene ends were 6 bases for V and 10 bases for J; bases not matched to a gene: 15. Germline CDR1 reads MDHEN; CDR2 reads SYDVKM. The CDR3 covers 14 residues. The CDR3 DNA reads TGTGCCAGCAGCCGTGGACTAGGAGGACGGGAACAGTACTTC. As protein: CASSRGLGGREQYF. Supplemented by reference TRBV28 and TRBJ2-7, the full variable domain reads DVKVTQSSRYLVKRTGEKVFLECVQDMDHENMFWYRQDPGLGLRLIYFSYDVKMKEKGDIPEGYSVSREKKERFSLILESASTNQTSMYLCASSRGLGGREQYFGPGTRLTVT.

The rearrangement joins TRBV2 to TRBJ2-7; tentatively, D is TRBD1 (6 bases). V gave up 0 bases and J gave up 3 bases, with 15 bases separating them. The CDR3 runs 16 residues. Germline V lookup: CDR1 SNHLY, CDR2 FYNNEI. The CDR3 region is CASSEAQDSQDYEQYF. The DNA for the CDR3 is TGTGCCAGCAGTGAAGCGCAGGACAGTCAAGACTACGAGCAGTACTTC.

The gene calls are TRBV19 and TRBJ2-7, with TRBD1 identical over 8 bases. The V segment lost 6 bases and the J segment 4 bases; nucleotides outside the gene matches: 2. The CDR3 runs 12 residues. Germline V lookup: CDR1 LNHDA, CDR2 SQIVND (reference sequence). The CDR3: CASSTGGYEQYF. The CDR3, as DNA: TGTGCCAGTAGCACAGGGGGGTACGAGCAGTACTTC.

This chain connects TRBV5-1 to TRBJ2-2; TRBD1 is a possible D gene (5 bases). The CDR3 loop spans 14 amino acids. V lost 1 base, J lost 7 bases, and 11 bases lay in between. Looked up from germline, CDR1 is SGHRS and CDR2 is YFSETQ. The CDR3 here is CASSLQGSGGELFF. In DNA, the CDR3 is TGCGCCAGCAGCTTGCAGGGCTCGGGCGGGGAGCTGTTTTTT.

The chain has TRBV7-9 and TRBJ1-1, with D perhaps matching TRBD1 (5 bases). This CDR3 is 13 amino acids long. CDR1 SEHNR and CDR2 FQNEAQ come from the germline V gene (reference sequence). V gave up 6 bases and J gave up 0 bases, with 8 bases separating them. The CDR3 loop reads CASRGGMNTEAFF. The CDR3 DNA reads TGTGCCAGCAGGGGGGGGATGAACACTGAAGCTTTCTTT.

The chain employs TRBV27 and TRBJ2-6; the D gene is possibly TRBD1 (5 bases). The germline V and J ends were trimmed by 3 bases and 5 bases, with 11 bases remaining between them. Germline CDR1 is MNHEY and CDR2 is SMNVEV (reference sequence). The CDR3 is made up of 15 amino acids. As DNA, the CDR3 is TGTGCCAGCAGTTTTGGGGCCTCCCGGGCCAACGTCCTGACTTTC. This gives the protein CASSFGASRANVLTF.

The chain joins TRBV6-5 to TRBJ1-1; D possibly corresponds to TRBD1 (5 bases). Germline loops: CDR1 MNHEY, CDR2 SVGAGI. The CDR3 runs to 13 residues. Deletions cut 5 bases from V and 4 bases from J, with 11 bases between. The CDR3 loop is CASSRGGGTEAFF. As DNA, the CDR3 is TGTGCCAGCAGTCGGGGGGGAGGCACTGAAGCTTTCTTT.

This chain's CDR3 is CSARQGNQPQHF. Written as DNA, the CDR3 is TGCAGTGCCCGACAGGGCAATCAGCCCCAGCATTTT. The genes are TRBV29-1 and TRBJ1-5; the D gene is possibly TRBD1 (6 bases). CDR3 length equals 12 residues. In germline, CDR1 is SQVTM, CDR2 ANQGSEA.

The rearrangement links TRBV6-1 to TRBJ1-5, with 8 bases lining up with TRBD1. CDR1 MNHNS and CDR2 SASEGT come from the germline V gene. This CDR3 has 14 residues. After removal of 6 bases from V and 7 bases from J, the junction contained 8 bases not matched to a gene. CDR3: CASRGRGRRQPQHF. The CDR3 coding sequence is TGTGCCAGCAGGGGCAGGGGGCGAAGACAGCCCCAGCATTTT.

The chain uses TRBV6-5 and TRBJ2-1, with 12 bases matching TRBD2. This CDR3 has 15 residues. From germline, CDR1 is MNHEY and CDR2 SVGAGI. The J segment lost 6 bases and the V segment lost 7 bases, leaving 7 bases of the junction unmatched. CDR3 sequence reads: CASNPLAGGLNEQFF. The CDR3 bases are TGTGCCAGCAATCCACTAGCGGGGGGACTCAATGAGCAGTTCTTC.

This clone was seen once. V is TRBV19 and J is TRBJ2-5; 9 positions match TRBD2. The length of the CDR3 is 13 residues. Trimming at V came to 7 bases and at J to 4 bases, leaving 4 bases not matched to a gene. CDR1 is LNHDA, CDR2 SQIVND, per germline (reference sequence). CDR3 in amino acids: CASTRGGGETQYF. DNA for the CDR3: TGTGCCAGTACGCGGGGGGGCGGAGAGACCCAGTACTTC.

This clone was seen a handful of times. The chain combines TRBV6-6 with TRBJ1-2; tentative D call: TRBD1 (6 bases). V lost 2 bases, J lost 8 bases, and 18 bases lay in between. CDR3 length equals 15 residues. The germline gives CDR1 MNHNY, CDR2 SVGAGI (reference sequence). The CDR3, as DNA: TGTGCCAGCAGTTACCCCGGTAGCAGGGGCAGAGGCTACACCTTC. This gives the protein CASSYPGSRGRGYTF.

The chain uses TRBV4-3 and TRBJ2-1; the match to TRBD1 covers 9 bases. From germline, CDR1 is LGHNA and CDR2 YSLEER. There are 15 residues in the CDR3. J was trimmed by 8 bases and V by 2 bases; bases with no gene match: 7. CDR3 sequence: CASSQPGQGRDEQFF. Here the CDR3 DNA reads TGCGCCAGCAGCCAACCGGGACAGGGTCGTGATGAGCAGTTCTTC.

The rearrangement uses TRBV27 and TRBJ1-2; 11 positions agree with TRBD1. With 5 bases clipped from V and 4 bases from J, the junction kept 3 bases outside the gene matches. Per germline, CDR1 MNHEY and CDR2 SMNVEV (reference sequence). This CDR3 is built from 14 residues. CDR3 in amino acids: CASSRGTGGYGYTF. The DNA for the CDR3 is TGTGCCAGCAGTCGTGGGACAGGGGGCTATGGCTACACCTTC.

This clone was counted a few times. The V call is TRBV11-2, the J call TRBJ1-2; the D is unclear. This CDR3 is built from 13 residues. Per the germline V gene, CDR1 is SGHAT and CDR2 is FQNNGV. The germline V and J ends were trimmed by 7 bases and 8 bases, with 17 bases remaining between them. CDR3 bases: TGTGCCAGCACCTCCTCACGGGGTATGGGCTACACCTTC. Its protein product is CASTSSRGMGYTF.

V is TRBV4-2 and J is TRBJ2-5; 8 bases map to TRBD2. V was pared by 2 bases and J by 0 bases, with 5 bases of the junction left unmatched. Per the germline V gene, CDR1 is LGHNA and CDR2 is YNFKEQ. The CDR3 consists of 16 residues. As DNA, the CDR3 is TGTGCCAGCAGCCAAAATCCAGCGGGGGACCAAGAGACCCAGTACTTC. Its protein product is CASSQNPAGDQETQYF.

V and J are TRBV11-2 and TRBJ2-5; 8 bases match TRBD1. CDR1 SGHAT and CDR2 FQNNGV come from the germline V gene. CDR3 length: 17 residues. V was pared by 1 base and J by 1 base, with 8 bases of the junction left unmatched. The DNA for the CDR3 is TGTGCCAGCAGCTTAGTTTTAGGACAGGGTTTCCAAGAGACCCAGTACTTC. Residues: CASSLVLGQGFQETQYF.

The CDR3 sequence: CASSLVTTGSTDTQYF. Here the CDR3 DNA reads TGCGCCAGCAGCTTGGTGACGACAGGGAGCACAGATACGCAGTATTTT. The chain has TRBV5-1 and TRBJ2-3; 7 nucleotides align to TRBD1. From germline, CDR1 is SGHRS and CDR2 YFSETQ. The V gene end was trimmed by 0 bases and the J gene end by 0 bases; junction bases not matched to a gene: 4. The CDR3 covers 16 residues.

This clone has a single count. V gene TRBV4-2 combines with J gene TRBJ1-3; weak D call: TRBD1 (6 bases). The ends were cut back, 0 bases at V and 3 bases at J, with 9 bases in the middle. CDR1 is LGHNA and CDR2 is YNFKEQ in the germline V gene. The CDR3 has 15 residues. CDR3: CASSQDTGSGNTIYF. The CDR3 region has the DNA TGTGCCAGCAGCCAAGATACAGGGAGTGGAAACACCATATATTTT.

This chain uses TRBV18 with TRBJ1-1; unclear D gene. In germline, CDR1 is KGHSH, CDR2 LQKENI. Trimming took 5 bases from V and 1 from J, leaving 8 bases between them. CDR3 length equals 13 residues. The CDR3, as DNA: TGTGCCAGCTCAGACAACACGAACACTGAAGCTTTCTTT. This translates into CASSDNTNTEAFF.

CDR3 DNA sequence: TGTGCCAGCAGTTATTCAGGGGGTACTGAAGCTTTCTTT. It is translated as CASSYSGGTEAFF. This chain uses TRBV6-6 with TRBJ1-1, with 7 bases fitting TRBD1. From germline, CDR1 is MNHNY and CDR2 SVGAGI (reference sequence). With 3 bases clipped from V and 5 bases from J, the junction kept 3 bases outside the gene matches. The CDR3 consists of 13 residues.